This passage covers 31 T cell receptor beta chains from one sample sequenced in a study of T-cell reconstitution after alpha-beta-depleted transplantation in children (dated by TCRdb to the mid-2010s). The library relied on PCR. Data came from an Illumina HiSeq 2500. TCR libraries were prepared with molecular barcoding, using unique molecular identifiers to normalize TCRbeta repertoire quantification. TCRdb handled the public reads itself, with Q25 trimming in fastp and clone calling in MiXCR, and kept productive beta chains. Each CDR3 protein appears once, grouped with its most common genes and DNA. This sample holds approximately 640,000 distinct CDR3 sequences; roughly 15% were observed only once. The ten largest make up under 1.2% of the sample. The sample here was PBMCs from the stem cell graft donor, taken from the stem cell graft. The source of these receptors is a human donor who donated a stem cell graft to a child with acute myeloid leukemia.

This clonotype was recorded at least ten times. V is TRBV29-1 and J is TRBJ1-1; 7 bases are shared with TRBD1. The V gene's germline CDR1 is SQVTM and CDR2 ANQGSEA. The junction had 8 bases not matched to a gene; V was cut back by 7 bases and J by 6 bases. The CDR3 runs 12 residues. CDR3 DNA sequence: TGCAGCGCCCCTCTACAGGGGTCTGAAGCTTTCTTT. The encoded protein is CSAPLQGSEAFF.

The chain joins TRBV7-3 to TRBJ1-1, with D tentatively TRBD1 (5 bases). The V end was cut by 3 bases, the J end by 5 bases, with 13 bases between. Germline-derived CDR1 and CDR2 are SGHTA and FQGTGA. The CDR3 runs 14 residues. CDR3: CASSFDSLGTEAFF. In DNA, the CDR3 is TGTGCCAGCAGCTTTGACAGCCTAGGGACTGAAGCTTTCTTT.

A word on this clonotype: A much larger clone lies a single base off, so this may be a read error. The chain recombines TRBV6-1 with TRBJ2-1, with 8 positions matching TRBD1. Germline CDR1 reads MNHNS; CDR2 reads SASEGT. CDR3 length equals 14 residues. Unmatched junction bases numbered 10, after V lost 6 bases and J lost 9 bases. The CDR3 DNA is TGTGCCAGCAGCCGGGGGACAGGAGGGCGTGAGCAGTTCTTC. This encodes CASSRGTGGREQFF.

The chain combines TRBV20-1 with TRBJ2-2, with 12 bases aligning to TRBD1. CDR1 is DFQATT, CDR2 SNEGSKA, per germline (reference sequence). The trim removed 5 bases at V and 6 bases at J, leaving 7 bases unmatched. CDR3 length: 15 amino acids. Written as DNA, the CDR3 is TGCAGTGCTCGGGACAGGGGGCTGAGGGCCGGGGAGCTGTTTTTT. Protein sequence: CSARDRGLRAGELFF.

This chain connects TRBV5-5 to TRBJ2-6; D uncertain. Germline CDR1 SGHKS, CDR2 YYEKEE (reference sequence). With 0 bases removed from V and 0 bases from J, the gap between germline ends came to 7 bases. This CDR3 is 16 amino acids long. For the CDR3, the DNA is TGTGCCAGCAGCTTGGTACGGAACTCTGGGGCCAACGTCCTGACTTTC. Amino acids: CASSLVRNSGANVLTF.

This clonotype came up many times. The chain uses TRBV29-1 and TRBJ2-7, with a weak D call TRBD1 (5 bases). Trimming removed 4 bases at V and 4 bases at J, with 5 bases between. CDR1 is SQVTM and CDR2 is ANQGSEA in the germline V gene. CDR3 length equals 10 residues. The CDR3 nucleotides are TGCAGCGTTGGACAGTACGAGCAGTACTTC. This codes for CSVGQYEQYF.

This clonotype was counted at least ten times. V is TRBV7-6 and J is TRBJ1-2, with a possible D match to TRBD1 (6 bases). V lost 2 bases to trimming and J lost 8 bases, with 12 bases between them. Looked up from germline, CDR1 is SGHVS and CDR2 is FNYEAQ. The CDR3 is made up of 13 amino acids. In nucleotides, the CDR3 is TGTGCCAGCAGCTTAAAGGGGGAACGCGGCTACACCTTC. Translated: CASSLKGERGYTF. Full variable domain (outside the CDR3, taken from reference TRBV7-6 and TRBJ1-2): GAGVSQSPRYKVTKRGQDVALRCDPISGHVSLYWYRQALGQGPEFLTYFNYEAQQDKSGLPNDRFSAERPEGSISTLTIQRTEQRDSAMYRCASSLKGERGYTFGSGTRLTVV.

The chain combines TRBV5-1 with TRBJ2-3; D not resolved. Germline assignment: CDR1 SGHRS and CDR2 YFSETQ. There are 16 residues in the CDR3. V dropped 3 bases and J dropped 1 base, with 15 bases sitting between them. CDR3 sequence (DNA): TGCGCCAGCAGCTATCTCTCCGGCGACCGCACAGATACGCAGTATTTT. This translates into CASSYLSGDRTDTQYF.

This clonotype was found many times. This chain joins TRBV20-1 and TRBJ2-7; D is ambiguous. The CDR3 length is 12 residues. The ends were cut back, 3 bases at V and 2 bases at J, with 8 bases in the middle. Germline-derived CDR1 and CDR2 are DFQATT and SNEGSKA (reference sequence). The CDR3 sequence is CSASGQPYEQYV. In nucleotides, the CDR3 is TGCAGTGCTAGCGGGCAGCCCTACGAGCAGTACGTC.

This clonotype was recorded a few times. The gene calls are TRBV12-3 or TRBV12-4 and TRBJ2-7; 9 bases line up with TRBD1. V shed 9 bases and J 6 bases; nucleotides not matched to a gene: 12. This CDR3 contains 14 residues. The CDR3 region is CARSPYGTGSEQYF. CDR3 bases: TGTGCCAGAAGCCCTTACGGGACAGGGTCCGAGCAGTACTTC.

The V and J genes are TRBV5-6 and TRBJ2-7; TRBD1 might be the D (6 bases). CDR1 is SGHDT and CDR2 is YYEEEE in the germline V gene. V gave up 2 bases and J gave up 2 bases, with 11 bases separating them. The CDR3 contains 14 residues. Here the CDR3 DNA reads TGTGCCAGCAGCTTTCAGGGGAAAGCCTACGAGCAGTACTTC. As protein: CASSFQGKAYEQYF.

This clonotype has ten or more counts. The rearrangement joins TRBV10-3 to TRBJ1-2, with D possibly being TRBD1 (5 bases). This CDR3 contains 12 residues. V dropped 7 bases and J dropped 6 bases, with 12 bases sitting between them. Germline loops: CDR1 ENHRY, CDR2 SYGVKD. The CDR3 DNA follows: TGTGCCATCACCGAAGAGGGACATGGCTACACCTTC. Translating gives CAITEEGHGYTF.

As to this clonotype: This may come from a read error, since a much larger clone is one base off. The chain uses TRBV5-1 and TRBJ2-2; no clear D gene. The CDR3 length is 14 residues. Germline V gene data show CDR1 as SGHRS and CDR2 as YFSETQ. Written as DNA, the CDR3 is TGCGCCAGCAGCTTGCCAGATAACATCGGGGAGCTGTTTTTT. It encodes CASSLPDNIGELFF.

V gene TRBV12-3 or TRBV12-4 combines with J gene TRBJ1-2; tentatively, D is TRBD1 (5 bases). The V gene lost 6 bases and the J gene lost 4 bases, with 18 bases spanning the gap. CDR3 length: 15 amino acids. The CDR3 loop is CASSLRVDTPYGYTF. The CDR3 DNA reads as TGTGCCAGCAGCCTCCGGGTGGACACTCCCTATGGCTACACCTTC.

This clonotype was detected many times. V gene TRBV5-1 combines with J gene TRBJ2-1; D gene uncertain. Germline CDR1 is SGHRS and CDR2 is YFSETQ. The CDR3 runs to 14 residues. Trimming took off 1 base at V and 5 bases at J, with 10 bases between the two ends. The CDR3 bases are TGCGCCAGCAGCTTGATGGGGTCCCACAATGAGCAGTTCTTC. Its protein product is CASSLMGSHNEQFF.

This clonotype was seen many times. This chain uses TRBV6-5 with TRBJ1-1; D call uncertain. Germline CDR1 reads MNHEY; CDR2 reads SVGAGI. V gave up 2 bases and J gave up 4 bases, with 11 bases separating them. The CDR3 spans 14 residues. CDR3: CASSYGPRGTEAFF. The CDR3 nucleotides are TGTGCCAGCAGTTACGGGCCTCGTGGCACTGAAGCTTTCTTT.

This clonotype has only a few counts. CDR3 amino acids: CASSPGTGVKETQYF. CDR3 coding DNA: TGTGCCAGCAGCCCCGGGACAGGGGTTAAGGAGACCCAGTACTTC. The chain employs TRBV7-9 and TRBJ2-5, with 10 bases fitting TRBD1. This CDR3 region has 15 residues. Germline lookup yields CDR1 SEHNR and CDR2 FQNEAQ (reference sequence). The V gene end was trimmed by 5 bases and the J gene end by 5 bases; junction bases not matched to a gene: 8.

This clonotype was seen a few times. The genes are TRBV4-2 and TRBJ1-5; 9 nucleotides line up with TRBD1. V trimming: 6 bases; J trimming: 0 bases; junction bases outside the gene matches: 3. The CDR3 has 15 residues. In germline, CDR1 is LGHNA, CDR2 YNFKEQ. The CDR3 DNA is TGTGCCAGCAGACAGGGGGCATATAGCAATCAGCCCCAGCATTTT. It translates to CASRQGAYSNQPQHF.

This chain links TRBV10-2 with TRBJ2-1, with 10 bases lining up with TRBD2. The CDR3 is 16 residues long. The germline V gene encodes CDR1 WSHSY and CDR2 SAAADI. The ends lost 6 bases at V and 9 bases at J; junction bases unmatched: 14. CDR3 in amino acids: CASRFIAGGSHGEQFF. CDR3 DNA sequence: TGCGCCAGCAGATTCATAGCGGGGGGATCGCACGGTGAGCAGTTCTTC.

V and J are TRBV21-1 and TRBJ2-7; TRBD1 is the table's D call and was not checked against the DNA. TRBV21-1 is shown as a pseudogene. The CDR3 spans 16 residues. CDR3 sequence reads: CASSSPHRERHSEQYF. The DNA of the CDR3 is TGTGCCAGCAGCTCACCCCACAGGGAGCGGCACAGCGAGCAGTACTTC.

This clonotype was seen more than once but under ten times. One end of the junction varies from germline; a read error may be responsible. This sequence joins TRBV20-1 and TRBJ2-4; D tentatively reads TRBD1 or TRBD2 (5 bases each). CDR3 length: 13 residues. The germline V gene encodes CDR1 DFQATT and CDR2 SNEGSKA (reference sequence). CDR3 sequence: CSSRGAAKNIQYF. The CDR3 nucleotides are TGCAGTTCTAGAGGGGCGGCCAAAAACATTCAGTACTTC.

CDR3 nucleotide sequence: TGTGCCAGCAGCTCCGGCGGGGGGAACACCGGGGAGCTGTTTTTT. Its protein is CASSSGGGNTGELFF. This chain connects TRBV7-3 to TRBJ2-2; 7 nucleotides line up with TRBD2. Unmatched junction bases numbered 3, after V lost 4 bases and J lost 1 base. Germline V gene sequence: CDR1 SGHTA, CDR2 FQGTGA. The CDR3 totals 15 residues.

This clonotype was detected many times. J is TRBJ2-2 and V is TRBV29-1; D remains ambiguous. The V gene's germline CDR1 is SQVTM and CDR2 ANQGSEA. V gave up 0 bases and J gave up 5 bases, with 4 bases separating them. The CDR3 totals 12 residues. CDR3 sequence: CSVEDETGELFF. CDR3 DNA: TGCAGCGTTGAAGATGAGACCGGGGAGCTGTTTTTT.

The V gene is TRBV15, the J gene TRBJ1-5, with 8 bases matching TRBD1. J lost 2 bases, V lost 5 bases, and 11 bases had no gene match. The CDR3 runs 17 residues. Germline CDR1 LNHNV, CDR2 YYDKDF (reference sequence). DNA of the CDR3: TGTGCCACCAGCGTCCTAGGGCAGGGGGCGCGCAATCAGCCCCAGCATTTT. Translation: CATSVLGQGARNQPQHF.

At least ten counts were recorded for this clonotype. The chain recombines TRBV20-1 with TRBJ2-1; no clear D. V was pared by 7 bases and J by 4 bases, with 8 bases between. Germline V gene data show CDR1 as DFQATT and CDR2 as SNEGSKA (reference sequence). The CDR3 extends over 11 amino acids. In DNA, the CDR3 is TGCAGTGGTAGGCAATACAATGAGCAGTTCTTC. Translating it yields CSGRQYNEQFF.

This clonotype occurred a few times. The CDR3 sequence is CSTKDSDSYEQYF. The CDR3 DNA reads TGCAGCACCAAGGACAGTGACTCCTACGAGCAGTACTTC. The rearrangement joins TRBV29-1 to TRBJ2-7, with D possibly TRBD1 on 6 matching bases. This CDR3 is built from 13 residues. In germline, CDR1 is SQVTM, CDR2 ANQGSEA. Trimming took off 8 bases at V and 0 bases at J, with 14 bases between the two ends.

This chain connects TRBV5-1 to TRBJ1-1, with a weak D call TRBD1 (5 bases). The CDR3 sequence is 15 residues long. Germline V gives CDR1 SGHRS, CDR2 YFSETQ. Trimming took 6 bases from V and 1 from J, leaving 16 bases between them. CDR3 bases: TGCGCCAGCACCCTTACGTCAGGACAGAACACTGAAGCTTTCTTT. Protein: CASTLTSGQNTEAFF.

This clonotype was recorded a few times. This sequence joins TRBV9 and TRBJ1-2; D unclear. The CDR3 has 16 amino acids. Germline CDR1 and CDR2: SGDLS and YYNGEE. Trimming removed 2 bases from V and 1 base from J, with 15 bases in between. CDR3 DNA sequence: TGTGCCAGCAGCGTCCCTGACCGGGAATTTAACTATGGCTACACCTTC. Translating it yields CASSVPDREFNYGYTF.

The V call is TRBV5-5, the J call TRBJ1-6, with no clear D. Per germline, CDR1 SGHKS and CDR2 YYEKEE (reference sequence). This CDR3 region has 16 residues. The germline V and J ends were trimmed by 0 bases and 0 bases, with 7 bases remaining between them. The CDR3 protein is CASSLVPGSYNSPLHF. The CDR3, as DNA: TGTGCCAGCAGCTTGGTTCCAGGCTCCTATAATTCACCCCTCCACTTT.

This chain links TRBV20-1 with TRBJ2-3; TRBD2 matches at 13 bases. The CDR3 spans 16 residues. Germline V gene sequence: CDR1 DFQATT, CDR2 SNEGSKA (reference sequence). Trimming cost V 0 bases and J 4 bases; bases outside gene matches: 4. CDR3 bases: TGCAGTGCTAGAGACACTAGCGGGGGGGCCCCAGATACGCAGTATTTT. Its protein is CSARDTSGGAPDTQYF.

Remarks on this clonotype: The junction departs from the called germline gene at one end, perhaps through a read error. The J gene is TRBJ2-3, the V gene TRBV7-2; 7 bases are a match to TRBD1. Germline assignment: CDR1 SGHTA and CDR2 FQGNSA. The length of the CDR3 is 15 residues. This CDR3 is CASSLGTVGTDTQYF. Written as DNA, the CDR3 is TGCGCCAGCAGCTTAGGGACAGTGGGCACAGATACGCAGTATTTT. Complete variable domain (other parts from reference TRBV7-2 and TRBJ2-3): GAGVSQSPSNKVTEKGKDVELRCDPISGHTALYWYRQSLGQGLEFLIYFQGNSAPDKSGLPSDRFSAERTGGSVSTLTIQRTQQEDSAVYLCASSLGTVGTDTQYFGPGTRLTVL.